The 19 T cell receptor beta chains presented below share a single source sample, sequenced in a study of cytomegalovirus exposure and HLA in healthy donors. With 60 Vbeta and 13 Jbeta primers, the PCR was carried out. Repertoires were generated with immunoSEQ multiplex PCR, while TCRdb's copy carries only in-frame clones and drops some. In the table there are 180,000 or so clones, over 75% of which are singletons. Sequencing input: PBMCs. These receptors came from a boy aged 2 to 9 in good health and CMV-seronegative.

The CDR3 protein is CASSFQGTNSPLHF. The DNA of the CDR3 is TGTGCCAGCAGCTTTCAGGGGACGAATTCACCCCTCCACTTT. The J gene is TRBJ1-6, the V gene TRBV5-4, with D possibly matching TRBD1 (6 bases). V shed 2 bases and J shed 7 bases, with 10 bases lying between them. CDR1 and CDR2 (germline): SGHNT, YYREEE (reference sequence). This CDR3 comprises 14 residues.

This chain links TRBV5-1 with TRBJ2-2; tentative D call: TRBD2 (7 bases). The CDR3 extends over 16 amino acids. The germline V gene encodes CDR1 SGHRS and CDR2 YFSETQ. Trimming removed 1 base from V and 1 base from J, with 11 bases in between. The CDR3 loop reads CASSLRGGQNTGELFF. CDR3 nucleotide sequence: TGCGCCAGCAGCTTGAGGGGGGGACAGAACACCGGGGAGCTGTTTTTT.

J is TRBJ2-2 and V is TRBV27, with D possibly matching TRBD1 (5 bases). V lost 3 bases, J lost 1 base, and 12 bases lay in between. There are 16 residues in the CDR3. In germline, CDR1 is MNHEY, CDR2 SMNVEV (reference sequence). This chain's CDR3 is CASSFVVRVNTGELFF. Here the CDR3 DNA reads TGTGCCAGCAGTTTCGTGGTCAGGGTGAACACCGGGGAGCTGTTTTTT.

The CDR3 nucleotides are TGTGCCAGCAGTGAACTGTTGCCTAGCGGGGGGGCGGGAGAGACCCAGTACTTC. It codes for CASSELLPSGGAGETQYF. This sequence joins TRBV2 and TRBJ2-5; 12 bases line up with TRBD2. Germline V gene lookup returns CDR1 SNHLY and CDR2 FYNNEI. The V segment lost 2 bases and the J segment 4 bases; nucleotides outside the gene matches: 11. The CDR3 contains 18 residues. The whole variable domain, remainder taken from reference TRBV2 and TRBJ2-5, is EPEVTQTPSHQVTQMGQEVILRCVPISNHLYFYWYRQILGQKVEFLVSFYNNEISEKSEIFDDQFSVERPDGSNFTLKIRSTKLEDSAMYFCASSELLPSGGAGETQYFGPGTRLLVL.

The chain couples TRBV4-3 to TRBJ1-2; D not certain. V lost 1 base to trimming and J lost 6 bases, with 9 bases between them. Germline V gene data show CDR1 as LGHNA and CDR2 as YSLEER. This CDR3 spans 13 amino acids. The CDR3 spells CASSQVAGDGYTF. The CDR3 DNA follows: TGCGCCAGCAGCCAAGTTGCGGGAGATGGCTACACCTTC.

The V call is TRBV9, the J call TRBJ1-4, with D possibly matching TRBD1 (5 bases). This CDR3 comprises 15 residues. V dropped 3 bases and J dropped 0 bases, with 9 bases sitting between them. Germline V lookup: CDR1 SGDLS, CDR2 YYNGEE. Here the CDR3 reads CASSGGGPTNEKLFF. DNA of the CDR3: TGTGCCAGCAGCGGCGGGGGACCAACTAATGAAAAACTGTTTTTT.

A few counts support this clone. The V gene is TRBV5-4, the J gene TRBJ1-2, with D hard to call. CDR1 is SGHNT and CDR2 is YYREEE in the germline V gene (reference sequence). Trimming left V 0 bases short and J 7 bases short, with 7 bases between. CDR3 length: 12 amino acids. CDR3 DNA: TGTGCCAGCAGCTTGGGTACAGCTGGCTACACCTTC. This gives the protein CASSLGTAGYTF.

The rearrangement joins TRBV6-6 to TRBJ2-5; 7 nucleotides match TRBD2. The CDR3 totals 13 residues. Trimming at V came to 4 bases and at J to 4 bases, leaving 3 bases not matched to a gene. Germline CDR1 is MNHNY and CDR2 is SVGAGI (reference sequence). The CDR3 protein is CASSFWGGETQYF. In DNA form, the CDR3 reads TGTGCCAGCAGTTTCTGGGGGGGAGAGACCCAGTACTTC.

The chain couples TRBV9 to TRBJ2-7; D might be TRBD2 (5 bases). Germline CDR1 is SGDLS and CDR2 is YYNGEE. V was shortened by 4 bases and J by 2 bases, with 13 bases between the two germline ends. The CDR3 runs 14 residues. CDR3 region: CASSTLGGTYEQYF. The CDR3 DNA follows: TGTGCCAGCAGCACCCTTGGAGGTACCTACGAGCAGTACTTC.

The chain is built from TRBV4-3 and TRBJ1-2; no clear D gene. Trimming pared 1 base from V and 4 bases from J, leaving 10 bases between. This CDR3 comprises 14 residues. In germline, CDR1 is LGHNA, CDR2 YSLEER. CDR3 bases: TGCGCCAGCAGCCAAGCTAACAGCGGCTATGGCTACACCTTC. It encodes CASSQANSGYGYTF.

The V gene is TRBV10-3, the J gene TRBJ2-5, with TRBD1 matching 10 bases. Germline V gene lookup returns CDR1 ENHRY and CDR2 SYGVKD. V shed 2 bases, J shed 5 bases, and the junction held 5 bases outside the gene matches. This CDR3 comprises 15 residues. Here the CDR3 DNA reads TGTGCCATCAGTGAGGAGACAGGGGGCAGGGAGACCCAGTACTTC. Translating it yields CAISEETGGRETQYF.

This clone appeared once. CDR3 amino acids: CASSVSGGYATYEQYF. CDR3 DNA sequence: TGTGCCAGCAGTGTAAGCGGGGGGTATGCTACCTACGAGCAGTACTTC. The J gene is TRBJ2-7, the V gene TRBV6-1; TRBD2 matches at 9 bases. There are 16 residues in the CDR3. Trimming cost V 4 bases and J 2 bases; bases outside gene matches: 9. The germline CDR1 and CDR2 sequences are MNHNS and SASEGT.

The chain combines TRBV30 with TRBJ2-7; D ambiguous. This CDR3 has 11 amino acids. Germline CDR1 and CDR2: GTSNPN and SVGIG (reference sequence). V was clipped by 0 bases and J by 5 bases, with 5 bases between them. CDR3 in amino acids: CAWSVPDEQYF. CDR3 sequence (DNA): TGTGCCTGGAGTGTACCGGACGAGCAGTACTTC.

The chain carries TRBV9 and TRBJ1-6; perhaps TRBD1 as D (6 bases). The germline gives CDR1 SGDLS, CDR2 YYNGEE. Trimming left V 4 bases short and J 7 bases short, with 12 bases between. This CDR3 is 14 amino acids long. The CDR3 DNA reads as TGTGCCAGCAGCTACAGGGATGAGAATTCACCCCTCCACTTT. This translates into CASSYRDENSPLHF.

The chain has TRBV19 and TRBJ1-2; TRBD1 might be the D (6 bases). In germline, CDR1 is LNHDA, CDR2 SQIVND (reference sequence). Trimming left V 1 base short and J 8 bases short, with 17 bases between. The length of the CDR3 is 15 residues. The CDR3 loop reads CASSIVGGPRGGYTF. CDR3 DNA: TGTGCCAGTAGTATAGTCGGGGGGCCCAGGGGAGGCTACACCTTC.

The chain joins TRBV9 to TRBJ1-2; a weak D match, TRBD1 (5 bases). The length of the CDR3 is 15 residues. Germline CDR1 and CDR2: SGDLS and YYNGEE. Trimming shortened V by 4 bases and J by 4 bases, and 17 bases separated the two germline ends. The CDR3, as DNA: TGTGCCAGCAGCATGACAGCCACCTCGGGCTATGGCTACACCTTC. Protein sequence: CASSMTATSGYGYTF.

The rearrangement links TRBV7-9 to TRBJ1-4, with 7 bases matching TRBD1. The CDR3 sequence is 19 residues long. Germline values: CDR1 SEHNR, CDR2 FQNEAQ (reference sequence). Germline trimming cut 1 base from V and 4 bases from J; bases unmatched to any gene: 15. The CDR3 region is CASSLGPDRAERGNEKLFF. The CDR3 region has the DNA TGTGCCAGCAGCTTAGGGCCCGACAGGGCCGAGCGTGGTAATGAAAAACTGTTTTTT.

The gene calls are TRBV9 and TRBJ2-1; TRBD1 might be the D (6 bases). Trimming removed 4 bases at V and 0 bases at J, with 20 bases between. The CDR3 consists of 18 residues. Looked up from germline, CDR1 is SGDLS and CDR2 is YYNGEE. The CDR3 region is CASSPFGAGASSYNEQFF. As DNA, the CDR3 is TGTGCCAGCAGCCCTTTTGGAGCAGGGGCTAGCTCCTACAATGAGCAGTTCTTC.

The chain uses TRBV19 and TRBJ2-3; 10 positions agree with TRBD2. Trimming cost V 6 bases and J 2 bases; bases outside gene matches: 14. Germline-derived CDR1 and CDR2 are LNHDA and SQIVND (reference sequence). This CDR3 is built from 18 residues. The CDR3: CASSHPFSGGTSTDTQYF. CDR3 DNA: TGTGCCAGTAGCCACCCCTTTAGCGGGGGGACGTCCACAGATACGCAGTATTTT.